This T cell receptor (beta chain) was sequenced in a study of T cells in women clearing cervical HPV infection. Background on the study: Case blood was drawn a median about 150 days after lesion detection. General study results and limits: Cases carried less TRBV6-7 than controls: 0.11% versus 0.16%. Associations may precede or follow infection; HPV-specific or memory T cells were not isolated.

This CDR3 spans 15 amino acids. J lost 2 bases, V lost 0 bases, and 2 bases had no gene match. Germline V gene lookup returns CDR1 SGHNT and CDR2 YYREEE (reference sequence). About this clone itself: Its specificity is unknown. The sequence runs out 3 residues before the end of the CDR3; the remainder is reconstructed from the germline J gene.

Libraries were prepared by immunoSEQ multiplex PCR; TCRdb keeps only in-frame clonotypes and omits some of them. With 25,000 to 35,000 clones in the sample, the ten largest clones hold under 8%. The rearrangement joins TRBV5-4 to TRBJ2-7; 10 bases are shared with TRBD1. Material: blood buffy coat. The sequence was collected from a woman aged 18 to 75 with a cervical HPV16 infection that either progressed to CIN3+ or cleared (not recorded which). The sequenced CDR3 bases are TGTGCCAGCAGCTTGGAAGGGACAGGGGCCTACGAG. Amino acids: CASSLEGTGAYE. The full CDR3 is CASSLEGTGAYEQYF.